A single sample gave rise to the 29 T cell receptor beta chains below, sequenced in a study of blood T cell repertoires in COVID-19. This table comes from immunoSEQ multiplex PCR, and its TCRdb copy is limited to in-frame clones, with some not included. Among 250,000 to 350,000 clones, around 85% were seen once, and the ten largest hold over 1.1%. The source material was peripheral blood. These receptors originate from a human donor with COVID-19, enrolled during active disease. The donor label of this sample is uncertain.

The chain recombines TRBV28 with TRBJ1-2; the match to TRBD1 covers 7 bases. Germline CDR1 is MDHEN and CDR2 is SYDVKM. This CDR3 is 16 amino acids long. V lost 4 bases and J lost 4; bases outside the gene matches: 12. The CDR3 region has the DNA TGTGCCAGCAGTTCCCCTCTCTCTGACAGGGTCTATGGCTACACCTTC. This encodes CASSSPLSDRVYGYTF.

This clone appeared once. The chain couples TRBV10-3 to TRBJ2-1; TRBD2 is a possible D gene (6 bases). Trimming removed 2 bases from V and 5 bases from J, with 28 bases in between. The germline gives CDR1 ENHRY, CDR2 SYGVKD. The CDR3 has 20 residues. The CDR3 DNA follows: TGTGCCATCAGTGAGCCCCTCTCGGGAGTCGGGGCAGGGATGGACAATGAGCAGTTCTTC. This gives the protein CAISEPLSGVGAGMDNEQFF.

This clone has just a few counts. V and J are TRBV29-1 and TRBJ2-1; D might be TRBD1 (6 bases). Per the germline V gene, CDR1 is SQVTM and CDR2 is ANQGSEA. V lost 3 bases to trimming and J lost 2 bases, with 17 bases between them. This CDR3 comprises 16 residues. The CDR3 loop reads CSVEITGQNAYNEQFF. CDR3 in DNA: TGCAGCGTTGAGATAACCGGACAGAACGCCTACAATGAGCAGTTCTTC.

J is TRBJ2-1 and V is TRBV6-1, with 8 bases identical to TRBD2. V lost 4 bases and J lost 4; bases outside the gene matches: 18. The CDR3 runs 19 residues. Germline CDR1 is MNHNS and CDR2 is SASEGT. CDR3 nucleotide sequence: TGTGCCAGCAGTGGTGGACTAGCCTTTACAGGCCCACGTTACAATGAGCAGTTCTTC. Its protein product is CASSGGLAFTGPRYNEQFF.

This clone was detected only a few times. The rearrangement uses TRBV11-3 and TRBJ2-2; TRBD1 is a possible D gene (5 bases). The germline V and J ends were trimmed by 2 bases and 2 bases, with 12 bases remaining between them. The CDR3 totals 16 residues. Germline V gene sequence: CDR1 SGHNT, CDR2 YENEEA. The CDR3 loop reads CASSLYGRVNTGELFF. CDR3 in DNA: TGTGCCAGCAGCTTATATGGCAGGGTTAACACCGGGGAGCTGTTTTTT.

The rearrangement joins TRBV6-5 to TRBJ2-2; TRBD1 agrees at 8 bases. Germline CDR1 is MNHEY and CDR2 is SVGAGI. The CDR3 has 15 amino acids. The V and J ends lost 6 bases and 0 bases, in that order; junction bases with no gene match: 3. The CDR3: CASRLDRANTGELFF. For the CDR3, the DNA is TGTGCCAGCAGGCTGGACAGGGCGAACACCGGGGAGCTGTTTTTT.

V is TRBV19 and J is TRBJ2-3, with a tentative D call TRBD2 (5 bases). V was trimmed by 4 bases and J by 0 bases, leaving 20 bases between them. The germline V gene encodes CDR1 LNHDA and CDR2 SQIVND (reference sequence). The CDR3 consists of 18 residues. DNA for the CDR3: TGTGCCAGTAGTAAGGTGTCCGGGATGAAATCTAGCACAGATACGCAGTATTTT. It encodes CASSKVSGMKSSTDTQYF.

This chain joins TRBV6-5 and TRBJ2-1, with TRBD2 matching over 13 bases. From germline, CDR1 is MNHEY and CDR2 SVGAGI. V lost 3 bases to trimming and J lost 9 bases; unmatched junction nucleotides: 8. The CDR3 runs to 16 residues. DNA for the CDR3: TGTGCCAGCAGTTATTCACTAGCGGGAGGGCTTGGTGAGCAGTTCTTC. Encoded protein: CASSYSLAGGLGEQFF.

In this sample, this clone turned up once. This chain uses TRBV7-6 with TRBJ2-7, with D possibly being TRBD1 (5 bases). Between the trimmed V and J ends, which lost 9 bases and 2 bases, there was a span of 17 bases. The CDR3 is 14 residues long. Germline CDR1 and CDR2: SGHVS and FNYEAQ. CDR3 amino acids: CASRPGTGPYEQYF. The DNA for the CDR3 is TGTGCCAGTCGACCGGGTACAGGCCCCTACGAGCAGTACTTC.

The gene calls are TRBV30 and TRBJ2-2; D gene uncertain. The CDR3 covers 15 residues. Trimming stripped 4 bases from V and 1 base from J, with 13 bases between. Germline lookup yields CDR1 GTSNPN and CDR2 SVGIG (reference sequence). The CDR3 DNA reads TGTGCCTGGAAAACGACACCACTGAACACCGGGGAGCTGTTTTTT. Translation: CAWKTTPLNTGELFF. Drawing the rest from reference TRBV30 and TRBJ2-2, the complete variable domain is SQTIHQWPATLVQPVGSPLSLECTVEGTSNPNLYWYRQAAGRGLQLLFYSVGIGQISSEVPQNLSASRPQDRQFILSSKKLLLSDSGFYLCAWKTTPLNTGELFFGEGSRLTVL.

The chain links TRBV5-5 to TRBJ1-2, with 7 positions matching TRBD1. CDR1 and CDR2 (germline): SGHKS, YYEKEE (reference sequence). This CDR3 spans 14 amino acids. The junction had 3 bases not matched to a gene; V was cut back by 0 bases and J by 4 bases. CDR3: CASSLGNRGYGYTF. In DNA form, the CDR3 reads TGTGCCAGCAGCTTGGGGAACAGGGGCTATGGCTACACCTTC.

The CDR3 nucleotides are TGTGCCAGCAGCTCTTTAACCTCTGACAGGGGAGAGTACACCGGGGAGCTGTTTTTT. Protein product: CASSSLTSDRGEYTGELFF. The chain is built from TRBV13 and TRBJ2-2; 8 bases fit TRBD1. V shed 4 bases and J 3 bases; nucleotides not matched to a gene: 16. Germline V gene sequence: CDR1 PRHDT, CDR2 FYEKMQ (reference sequence). This CDR3 is built from 19 residues.

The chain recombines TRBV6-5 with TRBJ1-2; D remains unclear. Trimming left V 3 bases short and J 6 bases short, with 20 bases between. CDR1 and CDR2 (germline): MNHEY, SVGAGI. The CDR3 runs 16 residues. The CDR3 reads CASSYSSWVTGNGYTF. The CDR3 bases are TGTGCCAGCAGTTATAGTTCCTGGGTGACTGGCAATGGCTACACCTTC.

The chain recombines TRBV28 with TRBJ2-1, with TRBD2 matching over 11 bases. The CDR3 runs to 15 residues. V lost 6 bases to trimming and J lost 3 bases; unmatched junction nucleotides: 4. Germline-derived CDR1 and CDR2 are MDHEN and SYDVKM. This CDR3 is CASSIAGGGYNEQFF. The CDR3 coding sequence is TGTGCCAGCAGCATAGCGGGGGGGGGCTACAATGAGCAGTTCTTC. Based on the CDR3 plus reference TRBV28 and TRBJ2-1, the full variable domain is DVKVTQSSRYLVKRTGEKVFLECVQDMDHENMFWYRQDPGLGLRLIYFSYDVKMKEKGDIPEGYSVSREKKERFSLILESASTNQTSMYLCASSIAGGGYNEQFFGPGTRLTVL.

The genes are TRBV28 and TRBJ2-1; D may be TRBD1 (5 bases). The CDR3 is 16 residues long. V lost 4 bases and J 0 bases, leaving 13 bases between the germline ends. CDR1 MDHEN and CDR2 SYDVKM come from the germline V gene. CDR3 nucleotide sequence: TGTGCCAGCAGTTCCACCTCACAGGTCTCCTACAATGAGCAGTTCTTC. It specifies CASSSTSQVSYNEQFF. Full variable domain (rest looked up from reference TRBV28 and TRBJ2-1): DVKVTQSSRYLVKRTGEKVFLECVQDMDHENMFWYRQDPGLGLRLIYFSYDVKMKEKGDIPEGYSVSREKKERFSLILESASTNQTSMYLCASSSTSQVSYNEQFFGPGTRLTVL.

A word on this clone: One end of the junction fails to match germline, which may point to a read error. DNA for the CDR3: TGTGCTAGTGGTCTGGTACAGGGTACCCCTGAAGCTTTCTTT. This gives the protein CASGLVQGTPEAFF. The chain joins TRBV12-5 to TRBJ1-1, with TRBD1 as a possible D gene (6 bases). Germline assignment: CDR1 LGHNT and CDR2 FRNRAP. The CDR3 extends over 14 amino acids.

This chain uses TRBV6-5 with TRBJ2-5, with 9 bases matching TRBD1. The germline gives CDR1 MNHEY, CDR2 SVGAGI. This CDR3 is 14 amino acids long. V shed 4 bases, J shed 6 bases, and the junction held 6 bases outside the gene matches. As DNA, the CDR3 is TGTGCCAGCAGTTTCGGGACAGGGAGACAGACCCAGTACTTC. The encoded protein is CASSFGTGRQTQYF.

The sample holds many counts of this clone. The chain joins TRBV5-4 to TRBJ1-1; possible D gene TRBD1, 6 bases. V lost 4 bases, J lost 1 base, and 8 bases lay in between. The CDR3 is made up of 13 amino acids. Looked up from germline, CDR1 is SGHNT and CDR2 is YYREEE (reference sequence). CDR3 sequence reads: CASSKDRNTEAFF. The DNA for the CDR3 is TGTGCCAGCAGCAAGGACAGGAACACTGAAGCTTTCTTT.

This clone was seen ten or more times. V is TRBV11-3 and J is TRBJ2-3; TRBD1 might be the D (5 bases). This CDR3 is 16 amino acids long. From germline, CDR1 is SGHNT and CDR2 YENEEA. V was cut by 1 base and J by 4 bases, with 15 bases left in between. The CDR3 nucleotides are TGTGCCAGCAGCTTAGGGTTTGGGCAGGGTCCAGATACGCAGTATTTT. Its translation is CASSLGFGQGPDTQYF.

The chain's CDR3 is CASSITSGYYNEQFF. CDR3 sequence (DNA): TGTGCCAGTAGTATTACTAGCGGGTATTACAATGAGCAGTTCTTC. The gene calls are TRBV19 and TRBJ2-1; 9 nucleotides line up with TRBD2. This CDR3 contains 15 residues. Trimming cost V 3 bases and J 4 bases; bases outside gene matches: 4. CDR1 and CDR2 (germline): LNHDA, SQIVND (reference sequence).

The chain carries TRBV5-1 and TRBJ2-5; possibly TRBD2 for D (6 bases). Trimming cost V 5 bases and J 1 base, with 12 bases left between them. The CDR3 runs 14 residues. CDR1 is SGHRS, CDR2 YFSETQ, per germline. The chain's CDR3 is CASRAWRGQETQYF. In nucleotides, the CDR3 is TGCGCCAGCAGGGCATGGAGGGGCCAAGAGACCCAGTACTTC. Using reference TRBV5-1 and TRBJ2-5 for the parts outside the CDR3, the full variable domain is KAGVTQTPRYLIKTRGQQVTLSCSPISGHRSVSWYQQTPGQGLQFLFEYFSETQRNKGNFPGRFSGRQFSNSRSEMNVSTLELGDSALYLCASRAWRGQETQYFGPGTRLLVL.

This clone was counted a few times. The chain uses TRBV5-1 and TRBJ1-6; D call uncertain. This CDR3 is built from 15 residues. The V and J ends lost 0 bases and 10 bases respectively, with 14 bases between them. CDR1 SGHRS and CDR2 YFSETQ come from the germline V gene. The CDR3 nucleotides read TGCGCCAGCAGCTTGGAGCGGCAGACCAGCTCACCCCTCCACTTT. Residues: CASSLERQTSSPLHF.

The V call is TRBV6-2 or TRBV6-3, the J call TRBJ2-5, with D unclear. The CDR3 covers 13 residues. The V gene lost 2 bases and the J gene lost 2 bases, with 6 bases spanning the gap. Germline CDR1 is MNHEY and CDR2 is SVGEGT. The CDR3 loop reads CASSYTAQETQYF. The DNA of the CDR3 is TGTGCCAGCAGTTACACAGCTCAAGAGACCCAGTACTTC.

In DNA, the CDR3 is TGCAGTGCCGACAGGCCCGGTGAGCAGTACTTC. This gives the protein CSADRPGEQYF. This rearrangement joins TRBV20-1 to TRBJ2-7; D might be TRBD1 (6 bases). Germline CDR1 is DFQATT and CDR2 is SNEGSKA (reference sequence). The CDR3 runs 11 residues. Trimming took 6 bases from V and 7 from J, leaving 13 bases between them.

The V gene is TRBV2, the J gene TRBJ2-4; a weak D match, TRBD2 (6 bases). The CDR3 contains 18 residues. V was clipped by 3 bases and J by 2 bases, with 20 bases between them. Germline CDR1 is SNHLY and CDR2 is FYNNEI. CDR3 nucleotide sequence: TGTGCCAGCAGTGAGGAGGGAGAATTGGGAGTTACCAAAAACATTCAGTACTTC. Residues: CASSEEGELGVTKNIQYF.

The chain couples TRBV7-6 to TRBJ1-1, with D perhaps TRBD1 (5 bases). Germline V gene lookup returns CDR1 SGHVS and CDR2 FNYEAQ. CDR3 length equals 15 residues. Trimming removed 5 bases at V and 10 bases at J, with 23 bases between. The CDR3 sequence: CASSPKTQGSGGAFF. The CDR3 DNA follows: TGTGCCAGCAGCCCGAAGACCCAGGGTTCGGGCGGAGCTTTCTTT.

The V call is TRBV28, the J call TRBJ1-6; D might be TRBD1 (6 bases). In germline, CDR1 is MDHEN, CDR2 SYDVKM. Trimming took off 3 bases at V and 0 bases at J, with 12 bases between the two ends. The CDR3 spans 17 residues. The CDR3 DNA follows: TGTGCCAGCAGTTTGGGGGCAGGGAGCTCCTATAATTCACCCCTCCACTTT. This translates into CASSLGAGSSYNSPLHF.

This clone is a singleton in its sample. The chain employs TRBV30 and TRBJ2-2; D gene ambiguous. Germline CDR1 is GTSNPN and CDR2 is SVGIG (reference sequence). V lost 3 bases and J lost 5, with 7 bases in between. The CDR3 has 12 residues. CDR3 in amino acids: CAWRRATGELFF. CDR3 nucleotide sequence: TGTGCCTGGAGGAGAGCGACCGGGGAGCTGTTTTTT.

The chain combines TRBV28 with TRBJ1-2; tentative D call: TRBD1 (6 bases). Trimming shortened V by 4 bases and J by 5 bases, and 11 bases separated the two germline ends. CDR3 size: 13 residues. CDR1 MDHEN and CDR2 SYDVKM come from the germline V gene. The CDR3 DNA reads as TGTGCCAGCAGTTCCCCGGACAGATATGGCTACACCTTC. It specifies CASSSPDRYGYTF.